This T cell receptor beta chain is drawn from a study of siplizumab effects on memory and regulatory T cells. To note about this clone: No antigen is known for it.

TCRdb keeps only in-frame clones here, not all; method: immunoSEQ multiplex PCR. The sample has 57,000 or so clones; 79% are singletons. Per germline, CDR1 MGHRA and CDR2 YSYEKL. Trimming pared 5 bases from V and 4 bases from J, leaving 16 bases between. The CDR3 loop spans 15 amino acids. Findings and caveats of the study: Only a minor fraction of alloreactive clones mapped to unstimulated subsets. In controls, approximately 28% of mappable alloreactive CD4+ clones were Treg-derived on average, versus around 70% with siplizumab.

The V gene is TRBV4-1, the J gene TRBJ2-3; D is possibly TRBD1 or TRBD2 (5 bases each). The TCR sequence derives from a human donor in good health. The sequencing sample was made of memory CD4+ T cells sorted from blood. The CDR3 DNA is TGCGCCAGCAGCGTCCGGGACGGCCTATCAGATACGCAGTATTTT. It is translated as CASSVRDGLSDTQYF.